The entry that follows covers one T cell receptor (beta chain) sequence. Its target is not known. These data originate in a study of T-cell reconstitution after alpha-beta-depleted transplantation in children. Whole-study results and caveats: At around two months after transplant, the alpha-beta T cells were reportedly derived from several hundred expanded clones that came from non-depleted graft cells. T-cell counts and diversity were attributed mostly to newly produced T cells one year after transplant.

The ends lost 4 bases at V and 7 bases at J; junction bases unmatched: 12. Germline V lookup: CDR1 SGHTA, CDR2 FQGNSA. CDR3 size: 17 residues. Preparation of the TCRbeta library involved a method that used unique molecular identifiers. Each CDR3 protein is one row after TCRdb ran MiXCR on the PCR reads. The sample has fewer than 550,000 distinct CDR3 sequences; roughly 17% are singletons. The sequence derives from a boy younger than two who had a stem cell transplant for Wiskott-Aldrich syndrome, so the T cells may come from the graft donor. The chain employs TRBV7-2 and TRBJ1-6, with 8 bases lining up with TRBD1. The sample was PBMCs, mostly from graft donor cells, taken 360 days after TCRalphabeta/CD19-depleted stem cell transplant. CDR3 protein: CASSSRRPGQGNSPLHF. The CDR3 DNA is TGTGCCAGCAGCTCGAGGCGTCCCGGACAGGGAAATTCACCCCTCCACTTT.